This T cell receptor beta chain was sequenced in a study of T cells in Graves' hyperthyroidism and ophthalmopathy (dated by TCRdb to between 2018 and 2020). As for the study more broadly: Peripheral blood samples were taken at initial diagnosis, before any treatment was given. TCR V-J signatures able to tell the groups apart were searched for in a discovery cohort of 90 to 100 patients, of whom around 42 had Graves' ophthalmopathy and 55 to 65 had stable Graves' hyperthyroidism. Prospective prediction of ophthalmopathy was tested in an independent validation cohort consisting of 18 hyperthyroidism patients and some 17 patients who later progressed to ophthalmopathy. The 100 discovery patients were randomly split 7:3 into training and test sets. The study also compared thyroid tissue and blood T-cell repertoires from a handful of Graves' hyperthyroidism patients. After sampling, hyperthyroidism patients received methimazole starting at 30 mg daily, and ophthalmopathy patients received high-dose intravenous methylprednisolone. The paper reports TCR Vbeta CDR3 sequencing of some 140 peripheral blood samples: around 45 ophthalmopathy, around 80 hyperthyroidism and some 17 progressor patients.

The TCR beta CDR3 regions were amplified from the RNA transcripts. A first-round RT-PCR of the TCR CDR3 used the HTBI primer set with the Qiagen OneStep RT-PCR kit. The libraries were constructed in a second round of multiplex PCR and then size-selected and purified. The libraries were sequenced on an Illumina HiSeq2000 using paired-end 100 bp reads. As for how the authors treated the data: SOAPnuke was used to process the raw data, throwing out any read that contained adapters or uncalled bases, had a mean Phred below 15, or lacked an exact constant-primer or identifier match. COPE v1.2.5 was used to merge the high-quality paired reads, and each unique nucleotide sequence was defined as a clonotype. Clonotypes were aligned to IMGT TRBV, TRBD and TRBJ reference segments using MiTCR v1.1. Analysis was restricted to V-J combinations with a frequency above 0.0001, which covered approximately 99% of repertoires. The TCS score was defined as the ratio of F50 (clonal expansion) to E x V (chaos), calculated using BLOSUM62-based TCRdist between CDR3 peptides within each V-J. Welch's t-statistics and random forest reduced roughly 530 V-J features to around 14, which were used in a naive Bayes classifier (R e1071). TCRdb reanalyzed the raw reads on its own, using fastp at Q25 for trimming and MiXCR for clone calling, and kept in-frame beta chains. When rows share a CDR3 protein, they turn into one entry using the most common DNA and genes. TCRdb's processing, not the study's, gives the V and J calls here. The sample table shows approximately 200,000 distinct CDR3 sequences, and approximately 20% are seen once. Approximately 40% of the sample is in the top ten clones.

Per the germline V gene, SGHRS is the CDR1 and YFSETQ is the CDR2. For this chain, trimming is 6 bases at the V end and 3 bases at the J end, and the number of junction bases without a gene match is 6. Its CDR3 holds 14 amino acids, cysteine through phenylalanine. Just the 42-base CDR3 DNA is kept, in frame starting at base 1. Graves' hyperthyroidism was defined as stable when no progression to ophthalmopathy occurred over 18 months of follow-up. The hyperthyroidism patients were between 18 and 65 years old and newly diagnosed, with a disease duration of less than 2 months. The study excluded patients with uncontrolled infections, other autoimmune diseases, pregnancy or lactation. Diagnoses relied on clinical symptoms, serum thyroxine and TRAb, thyroid ultrasound and orbital computed tomography. Ficoll-Paque density gradient centrifugation was used to isolate PBMCs from under 11 ml of fresh peripheral blood. Trizol reagent was used to extract total RNA, and RNA quality was then checked on an Agilent 2100 Bioanalyzer.

Study-wide conclusions, independent of this receptor: Most expanded thyroid clonotypes (frequency above 0.001) were also detected in blood, suggesting blood repertoires may reflect thyroid immune responses. Sample size was not statistically predetermined, and blinding of investigators to group allocation was not performed. During validation, the model predicted progression to ophthalmopathy a median of around 6 months ahead of onset, with more than 55% sensitivity and about 72% specificity. Ophthalmopathy was separated from stable hyperthyroidism by a 13 V-J signature model, with 87.88% sensitivity and approximately 81% specificity obtained in cross-validation and 80%/75% obtained in testing.

This clonotype was seen more than once but under ten times. Its binding antigen is unknown. The record has no base qualities; no much larger clone is one base away. The sequence joins TRBV5-1 to TRBJ2-1, with 7 central nucleotides matching TRBD2. The sequence was obtained from a man aged 35-49 years with Graves' hyperthyroidism. Sequenced sample: blood. The sequenced DNA: TGCGCCAGCAAGCGGGATCAGGGCTACAATGAGCAGTTCTTC. Its coded protein is CASKRDQGYNEQFF.